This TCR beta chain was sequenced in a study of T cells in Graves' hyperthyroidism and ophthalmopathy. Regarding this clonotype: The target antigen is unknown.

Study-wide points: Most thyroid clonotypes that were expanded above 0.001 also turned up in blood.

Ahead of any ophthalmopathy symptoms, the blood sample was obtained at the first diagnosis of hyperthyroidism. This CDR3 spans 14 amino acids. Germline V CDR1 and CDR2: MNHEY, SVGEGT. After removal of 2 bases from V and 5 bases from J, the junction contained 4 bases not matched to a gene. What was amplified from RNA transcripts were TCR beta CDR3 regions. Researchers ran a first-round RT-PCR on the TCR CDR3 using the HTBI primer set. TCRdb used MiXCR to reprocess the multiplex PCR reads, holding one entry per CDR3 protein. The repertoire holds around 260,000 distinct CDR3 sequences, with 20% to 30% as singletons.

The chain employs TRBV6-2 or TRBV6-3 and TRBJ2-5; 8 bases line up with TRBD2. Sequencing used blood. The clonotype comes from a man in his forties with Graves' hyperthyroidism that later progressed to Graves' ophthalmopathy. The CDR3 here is CASSYIAGWETQYF. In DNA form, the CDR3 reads TGTGCCAGCAGTTACATAGCGGGATGGGAGACCCAGTACTTC.